Listed here is a single T cell receptor (beta chain). Its antigen target is currently unknown. Base qualities are not provided; no much larger clone lies one nucleotide away. The CDR3 runs 15 amino acids, cysteine and phenylalanine included. CDR3 DNA is the only sequence kept; it has 45 bases, read in frame from the first base. Sequences SGHTS (CDR1) and YDEGEE (CDR2) are obtained from the germline V gene. V trim: 5 bases; J trim: 3 bases; unmatched bases: 11. TCRbeta CDR3 regions were amplified from genomic DNA using the immunoSEQ Assay, a bias-controlled multiplex PCR. The original pipeline was this. The number of nucleated cells in each sample was estimated by amplification of reference gene primers within the assay. Sequence reads were collapsed and filtered to measure the absolute abundance of every unique TCRbeta CDR3 rearrangement. For each sample, productive Simpson clonality was calculated by taking the square root of Simpson's diversity index across productive rearrangements. TCRdb took this table from immuneACCESS and kept in-frame rearrangements with V and J called. Such tables lack part of the clones; where checked against another copy, unresolved V genes explain under half of the gap, and the rest is unexplained. V and J calls and clone size are given by that table; D and trimming were obtained from the DNA. Across this sample there are under 350,000 clones, with around 86% seen only once. Around 3.6% of the sample belongs to the ten largest clones.

The data were obtained in a study of blood T cell repertoires in COVID-19 (dated by TCRdb to the early 2020s). For the study in its entirety: Samples from collaborators originated in the United States, Italy and Spain and spanned both the acute and convalescent phases of COVID-19. The material from the prospective study consisted of cDNA or gDNA derived from T cells, B-cell-depleted T cells, or PBMCs. The dataset comprised deeply sampled blood TCRbeta repertoires from subjects exposed to, actively infected with, or recovered from COVID-19. A freely available public database, intended as a resource for researchers studying the immune response to SARS-CoV-2, is where the repertoires were released. Samples came from the ongoing ImmuneRACE study (first 160 participants) plus 1,254 subjects from 6 global collaborators. A de-identified subject ID, COVID-19 status, age in years and sex were almost always included in the sample metadata. Where available, HLA class I and class II types were taken from metadata supplied by the sample provider and were not determined by assay-based typing.

On the study overall, not on this receptor specifically: How much clinical and demographic metadata was included differed by source and by participant, and the metadata was provided uncurated.

Collaborating institutions collected whole blood in K2EDTA tubes following their own protocols. For TCRbeta analysis, collaborators shipped samples as frozen whole blood, isolated PBMCs, or DNA extracted from either of those sample types. The rearrangement joined TRBV5-8 to TRBJ2-7; 7 nucleotides in the junction match TRBD1. The sequence was collected from a man younger than 35 with active or convalescent COVID-19. Sequenced input: peripheral blood. The DNA reads as follows: TGTGCCAGCAGTTATACCGGGACAGCCCTCTACGAGCAGTACTTC. It is translated as CASSYTGTALYEQYF.